The rows below give T cell receptor beta chains drawn from one sample of a study of glioma-infiltrating T cells after dendritic cell vaccination. Sequenced by immunoSEQ multiplex PCR; TCRdb stores in-frame clones only, minus some. Among over 3,000 clones listed, 85% to 95% were seen once. Material: blood, obtained before dendritic cell vaccination. All receptors come from a human donor with glioblastoma. The conserved cysteine and the conserved F or W are not part of the CDR3 here. Fields, in order: D gene, J gene, V gene, CDR3 protein. A D gene is named only where the DNA matches it firmly.

D gene: .; J gene: TRBJ2-5; V gene: TRBV28; CDR3 protein: ASSTPGYPTKETQY
D gene: .; J gene: TRBJ2-7; V gene: TRBV30; CDR3 protein: AWRGGSQGVYEQY
D gene: TRBD1; J gene: TRBJ2-7; V gene: TRBV7-2; CDR3 protein: ASSLSWGDRAE
D gene: .; J gene: TRBJ1-4; V gene: TRBV28; CDR3 protein: ASSFLGTDNEKLF
D gene: .; J gene: TRBJ1-1; V gene: TRBV6-1; CDR3 protein: ASIVDTWNTEAF
D gene: .; J gene: TRBJ2-1; V gene: TRBV7-3; CDR3 protein: ASSGGPDNEQF
D gene: .; J gene: TRBJ2-6; V gene: TRBV7-8; CDR3 protein: ASSPTGQRVGANVLT
D gene: .; J gene: TRBJ1-1; V gene: TRBV28; CDR3 protein: ASSFGQAMNTEAF
D gene: .; J gene: TRBJ2-1; V gene: TRBV7-3; CDR3 protein: ASSLGVALYDEQF
D gene: TRBD1; J gene: TRBJ1-2; V gene: TRBV28; CDR3 protein: ASRPQIRGVGNYGYT
D gene: .; J gene: TRBJ2-7; V gene: TRBV4-3; CDR3 protein: ASSQALGSRPEQY
D gene: TRBD2; J gene: TRBJ2-5; V gene: TRBV5-1; CDR3 protein: ASSPQLAGGRETQY
D gene: .; J gene: TRBJ2-7; V gene: TRBV28; CDR3 protein: ASSPPRGYVSYEQY
D gene: .; J gene: TRBJ2-7; V gene: TRBV21-1; CDR3 protein: ASTGGGTGGCEQY
D gene: TRBD1; J gene: TRBJ1-2; V gene: TRBV19; CDR3 protein: ASSRDRLFNYGYT
D gene: .; J gene: TRBJ1-2; V gene: TRBV7-2; CDR3 protein: ASSLDQGLGGYT
D gene: TRBD2; J gene: TRBJ2-3; V gene: TRBV7-9; CDR3 protein: ASSSTSGGTDTQY
D gene: TRBD2; J gene: TRBJ2-7; V gene: TRBV6-1; CDR3 protein: ASSEYVAGASHEQY
D gene: TRBD1; J gene: TRBJ2-7; V gene: TRBV28; CDR3 protein: ASRRQGAGEQY
D gene: TRBD2; J gene: TRBJ2-1; V gene: TRBV10-3; CDR3 protein: AISASGTYNEQF
D gene: .; J gene: TRBJ1-5; V gene: TRBV7-8; CDR3 protein: ASSLRRGGDNQPQH
D gene: TRBD2; J gene: TRBJ2-1; V gene: TRBV6-5; CDR3 protein: ASSSGGAVRSEQF
D gene: .; J gene: TRBJ1-1; V gene: TRBV4-2; CDR3 protein: ASRHSGTEAF
D gene: .; J gene: TRBJ2-7; V gene: TRBV28; CDR3 protein: ASTGGTYEQY
D gene: .; J gene: TRBJ2-6; V gene: TRBV10-3; CDR3 protein: AIRGAGTGHSGANVLT
D gene: .; J gene: TRBJ2-1; V gene: TRBV6-5; CDR3 protein: ASTPAPLVYNEQF
D gene: .; J gene: TRBJ2-5; V gene: TRBV14; CDR3 protein: ASSQDHSDTRETQY
D gene: TRBD1; J gene: TRBJ1-2; V gene: TRBV4-1; CDR3 protein: ASSQDGTVYGYT
D gene: TRBD1; J gene: TRBJ1-2; V gene: TRBV7-2; CDR3 protein: ASSLLQTGGPKGYT
D gene: .; J gene: TRBJ2-7; V gene: TRBV29-1; CDR3 protein: SVEVQDYEQY
D gene: .; J gene: TRBJ2-5; V gene: TRBV7-3; CDR3 protein: ASSLSVEETQY